This TCR beta chain was found in a study of shared clonotypes between healthy human individuals (dated by TCRdb to about 2020). Regarding the study in general: The cohort included three men and a couple of women between 18 and 49 years of age. To estimate repertoire size and how much clonotype sharing occurs between individuals, the study deeply sequenced the blood TCR repertoires of a handful of healthy adults. Libraries were prepared and TCR repertoires were sequenced by different laboratories using diverse techniques, in order to increase sequencing depth and limit assay-specific biases. Per donor, leukapheresis produced somewhere between about 0.94 and 9.5 billion PBMCs.

TCR CDR3 regions were amplified from genomic DNA by multiplex PCR using the deep immunoSEQ assay. Extracted genomic DNA from each cell subset was distributed evenly across all wells of several immunoSEQ 96-well plates, and each plate was treated as a replicate. For unsorted PBMC, approximately 0.3 ug of genomic DNA, equivalent to approximately 30,000 T cell genomes, went into each replicate PCR. Ten immunoSEQ deep assay plates were used to sequence unsorted PBMC genomic DNA. Purified libraries were measured with a Qubit 3.0 fluorometer, size-checked on a Bioanalyzer 2100, and measured again with the KAPA Library Quantification kit. Every immunoSEQ 96-well plate was sequenced on a dedicated single-read 150-cycle Illumina NextSeq 550 flow cell. From the authors' description of their analysis: The immunoSEQ output contained only junctional sequences without quality scores, so filtering could not match that applied to full-length reads. Sequences were annotated with PyIR, a Python wrapper for IgBLAST v1.9, and V/J genes and CDR3 were assigned using IMGT germline references. Any read was removed if the V/J assignment was weak (E-value above 1e-6), the CDR3 was missing, or the read contained stop codons, out-of-frame junctions, or ambiguous translated residues. V3J clonotypes were defined as sequences sharing an identical inferred V gene, J gene, and CDR3 amino acid sequence. Percentage overlap between repertoires was calculated by dividing the number of shared unique clonotypes by the size of the smaller repertoire. Repertoire richness was assessed with RTK rarefaction, the Chao1 estimator, and Recon v2.1 estimates of unobserved clonotypes. What TCRdb holds here is the immuneACCESS table cut down to in-frame rearrangements. Part of the clones is not present; checked against another copy, under half of the missing clones reflect an unresolved V gene, and the others are unexplained. V, J and clone size are taken as reported in that table, and D and trimming were inferred from the DNA itself. This sample gives 450,000 to 500,000 clones in total; 70% to 80% of them show up just once. The ten largest make up 9.5% to 15% of the sample.

Details on this clone: The target of this receptor is not known. Per-base quality was not reported, and no clone a single base away is much larger than it.

General conclusions and limits of the study: Sampling was restricted to blood, and TCR repertoires in tissue are likely to differ from TCR repertoires in blood. Because the study included a small number of donors, the genetic and exposure-history diversity represented was limited. Pairwise subsampling indicated that sequencing depth was expected to affect the degree of clonotype sharing among donors.

From the cysteine through the phenylalanine, the CDR3 covers 15 amino acids. Only the CDR3 part of the read is kept: 45 bases, read in frame from the first base. Trimming leaves V shorter by 3 bases and J shorter by 4 bases, with the junction holding 6 bases beyond the gene matches. According to the germline V gene, CDR1 reads MRHNA and CDR2 reads SNTAGT. Healthy HIV-negative adults with no recently reported acute infections or vaccinations were included as donors. All donors were Caucasian adults living in Nashville, Tennessee, USA. For unsorted samples, approximately 89 million PBMCs were counted, and genomic DNA was extracted using the QIAamp DNA Blood Mini kit. Blood was obtained by leukapheresis, after which PBMCs were separated by Ficoll-Histopaque density gradient centrifugation and cryopreserved in liquid nitrogen vapor phase.

The rearrangement joined TRBV6-4 to TRBJ2-3, with 8 bases aligning to TRBD2. The TCR originated in a woman aged 35 to 49 in good health. Some clones in this sample may be carry-over from other donors' samples. Sequenced input: PBMCs. The sequenced DNA: TGTGCCAGCAGTGAACAACCGGGGGGGGCAGATACGCAGTATTTT. Its protein reads: CASSEQPGGADTQYF.